The next 30 T cell receptor beta chains were all read from a single sample in a study of response to subunit inactivated influenza vaccine. TCRdb processed the RT-PCR reads anew with MiXCR; each CDR3 protein has one entry. Among about 830,000 distinct CDR3 sequences listed, approximately 17% were seen once. Here the sequenced sample was PBMCs from blood, taken less than 6 days after vaccination. Receptors originate from a man over 45 who received an inactivated influenza vaccine.

V usage is TRBV20-1 and J usage is TRBJ1-1; D may be TRBD1 (5 bases). CDR3 size: 17 residues. The germline V and J ends were trimmed by 6 bases and 6 bases, with 29 bases remaining between them. Germline CDR1 DFQATT, CDR2 SNEGSKA (reference sequence). The CDR3 protein is CSALTAGAVRQKPEAFF. CDR3 sequence (DNA): TGCAGTGCCCTCACCGCTGGGGCAGTACGACAGAAGCCTGAAGCTTTCTTT.

A few counts support this clonotype. The CDR3 region is CSARRTSGTKNIQYF. CDR3 nucleotide sequence: TGCAGTGCTAGACGGACTTCAGGGACTAAAAACATTCAGTACTTC. The genes are TRBV20-1 and TRBJ2-4; TRBD2 is a possible D gene (6 bases). CDR1 and CDR2 (germline): DFQATT, SNEGSKA (reference sequence). V lost 2 bases, J lost 4 bases, and 15 bases lay in between. The CDR3 is 15 residues long.

This clonotype was seen a handful of times. The V call is TRBV7-2, the J call TRBJ2-7; TRBD1 matches at 9 bases. The CDR3 loop spans 14 amino acids. The V gene end was trimmed by 4 bases and the J gene end by 3 bases; junction bases not matched to a gene: 4. Germline-derived CDR1 and CDR2 are SGHTA and FQGNSA. In nucleotides, the CDR3 is TGTGCCAGCAGCTACCAGACAGGGGGCTACGAGCAGTACTTC. It yields the protein CASSYQTGGYEQYF.

This clonotype came up many times. The chain carries TRBV5-1 and TRBJ2-3; no firm D call. The V gene lost 3 bases and the J gene lost 0 bases, with 11 bases spanning the gap. Germline V gene lookup returns CDR1 SGHRS and CDR2 YFSETQ. This CDR3 has 15 amino acids. This chain's CDR3 is CASSSLTDSTDTQYF. The CDR3 DNA is TGCGCCAGCAGCTCCCTGACGGATAGCACAGATACGCAGTATTTT.

This clonotype was counted a few times. The chain carries TRBV18 and TRBJ1-2; no clear D gene. The V and J ends lost 4 bases and 2 bases respectively, with 11 bases between them. This CDR3 spans 14 amino acids. Germline CDR1 is KGHSH and CDR2 is LQKENI. CDR3: CASSRTEKNYGYTF. The CDR3 DNA reads as TGTGCCAGCTCACGAACAGAGAAAAACTATGGCTACACCTTC.

In its sample, this clonotype was seen a few times. CDR3 in DNA: TGCAGTGCCCCCAGGGCGGGAGGTACCTACGAGCAGTACTTC. Translated, it gives CSAPRAGGTYEQYF. The chain employs TRBV20-1 and TRBJ2-7; 8 positions agree with TRBD2. The ends lost 6 bases at V and 2 bases at J; junction bases unmatched: 9. CDR3 length equals 14 residues. Germline V lookup: CDR1 DFQATT, CDR2 SNEGSKA (reference sequence).

This clonotype occurred a few times. CDR3 region: CASSSSGTSSHEQYF. CDR3 DNA sequence: TGTGCCAGCAGCTCTTCCGGGACTAGTTCACACGAGCAGTACTTC. The chain is built from TRBV7-2 and TRBJ2-7; 8 bases are shared with TRBD2. The V gene's germline CDR1 is SGHTA and CDR2 FQGNSA. This CDR3 is built from 15 residues. Germline trimming cut 4 bases from V and 5 bases from J; bases unmatched to any gene: 10.

The table lists this clonotype with a few counts. The J gene is TRBJ1-1, the V gene TRBV2; TRBD1 aligns across 7 bases. V lost 6 bases to trimming and J lost 7 bases; unmatched junction nucleotides: 11. This CDR3 contains 14 residues. Per germline, CDR1 SNHLY and CDR2 FYNNEI. DNA for the CDR3: TGTGCCAGCAGGGATCCAGGGGGATACAATGAAGCTTTCTTT. Translation gives CASRDPGGYNEAFF.

A few counts support this clonotype. The rearrangement uses TRBV6-5 and TRBJ2-7, with D tentatively TRBD1 or TRBD2 (5 bases each). V was clipped by 4 bases and J by 6 bases, with 13 bases between them. From germline, CDR1 is MNHEY and CDR2 SVGAGI. The CDR3 contains 13 residues. For the CDR3, the DNA is TGTGCCAGCAGTTTGGGGACCAGGACCGAGCAGTACTTC. Residues: CASSLGTRTEQYF.

The chain uses TRBV6-5 and TRBJ2-4; D is ambiguous. V dropped 4 bases and J dropped 8 bases, with 15 bases sitting between them. The germline CDR1 and CDR2 sequences are MNHEY and SVGAGI. The CDR3 runs to 14 residues. For the CDR3, the DNA is TGTGCCAGCAGTTTCTCCCCTTCTCGAGACATTCAGTACTTC. This sequence encodes CASSFSPSRDIQYF.

The chain links TRBV30 to TRBJ2-2, with D unresolved. Per germline, CDR1 GTSNPN and CDR2 SVGIG (reference sequence). The CDR3 consists of 15 residues. Trimming shortened V by 3 bases and J by 2 bases, and 13 bases separated the two germline ends. CDR3 nucleotide sequence: TGTGCCTGGAGCCCTGTTGATAGTAACACCGGGGAGCTGTTTTTT. This encodes CAWSPVDSNTGELFF.

This clonotype was counted only a few times. J is TRBJ2-1 and V is TRBV12-3 or TRBV12-4, with TRBD1 identical over 8 bases. CDR3 length: 14 amino acids. The ends lost 6 bases at V and 6 bases at J; junction bases unmatched: 7. CDR3 region: CASSPGQESNEQFF. CDR3 DNA sequence: TGTGCCAGCAGCCCGGGACAGGAAAGCAATGAGCAGTTCTTC.

The chain recombines TRBV20-1 with TRBJ2-7; 8 nucleotides agree with TRBD1. Germline V gene sequence: CDR1 DFQATT, CDR2 SNEGSKA (reference sequence). The CDR3 is 13 amino acids. J lost 2 bases, V lost 6 bases, and 6 bases had no gene match. The CDR3 nucleotides are TGCAGTGCAAAGGACAGGGCGGCCTACGAGCAGTACTTC. Amino acids: CSAKDRAAYEQYF.

This chain uses TRBV10-3 with TRBJ2-7; D remains unclear. V dropped 8 bases and J dropped 2 bases, with 10 bases sitting between them. Germline V gene sequence: CDR1 ENHRY, CDR2 SYGVKD. The CDR3 has 12 amino acids. Written as DNA, the CDR3 is TGTGCCATCGCGAGCAGAACCTACGAGCAGTACTTC. Protein product: CAIASRTYEQYF.

The sample holds many counts of this clonotype. The V gene is TRBV7-2, the J gene TRBJ1-6; D unresolved. The CDR3 extends over 17 amino acids. The germline V gene encodes CDR1 SGHTA and CDR2 FQGNSA. V was cut by 5 bases and J by 8 bases, with 22 bases left in between. The CDR3 sequence is CASSTYRERKRHSPLHF. CDR3 bases: TGTGCCAGCAGCACATACCGGGAAAGAAAAAGGCATTCACCCCTCCACTTT.

This clonotype was detected only a few times. The CDR3 is CASSTGTGGNEQYF. The CDR3 coding sequence is TGTGCCAGCAGTACCGGGACAGGGGGGAACGAGCAGTACTTC. V is TRBV6-1 and J is TRBJ2-7; TRBD1 aligns across 11 bases. CDR1 is MNHNS and CDR2 is SASEGT in the germline V gene. The CDR3 is 14 amino acids. With V trimmed by 5 bases and J by 5 bases, 5 bases remained unmatched.

As for this clonotype: At one boundary the junction diverges from the germline segment, which might be a read error. The chain couples TRBV6-5 to TRBJ2-7; the D gene is possibly TRBD1 (6 bases). Germline V gene lookup returns CDR1 MNHEY and CDR2 SVGAGI. The CDR3 runs 12 residues. CDR3 nucleotides: TGTGCCAGCAGCAACAGGGCCTACGAGCTGTACTTC. This translates into CASSNRAYELYF.

The gene calls are TRBV7-9 and TRBJ2-3; possible D gene TRBD2, 6 bases. Per germline, CDR1 SEHNR and CDR2 FQNEAQ (reference sequence). The CDR3 totals 14 residues. V gave up 7 bases and J gave up 6 bases, with 17 bases separating them. CDR3 region: CASTPWGVLDTQYF. The CDR3 DNA sequence: TGTGCCAGCACCCCTTGGGGGGTTCTGGATACGCAGTATTTT.

This clonotype was seen a few times. The chain uses TRBV10-3 and TRBJ2-3; D remains unclear. V was clipped by 3 bases and J by 2 bases, with 3 bases between them. Germline V gives CDR1 ENHRY, CDR2 SYGVKD. The CDR3 has 12 residues. This CDR3 is CAISDYTDTQYF. CDR3 DNA sequence: TGTGCCATCAGTGATTACACAGATACGCAGTATTTT.

The table lists this clonotype with many counts. The chain uses TRBV12-3 or TRBV12-4 and TRBJ2-2; the D gene is possibly TRBD1 (6 bases). CDR3 length: 14 residues. V was clipped by 1 base and J by 5 bases, with 8 bases between them. The CDR3 nucleotides read TGTGCCAGCAGTTTAGACGGACAGACCGGGGAGCTGTTTTTT. It translates to CASSLDGQTGELFF.

The chain combines TRBV9 with TRBJ1-5; no clear D. Germline V gene lookup returns CDR1 SGDLS and CDR2 YYNGEE. V was clipped by 0 bases and J by 2 bases, with 15 bases between them. The CDR3 sequence is 17 residues long. DNA of the CDR3: TGTGCCAGCAGCGTAGCTACCCCGCCCCAGGGCAATCAGCCCCAGCATTTT. It is translated as CASSVATPPQGNQPQHF.

The rearrangement joins TRBV5-1 to TRBJ2-2, with a possible D match to TRBD2 (5 bases). Trimming took 4 bases from V and 7 from J, leaving 23 bases between them. Germline CDR1 and CDR2: SGHRS and YFSETQ. This CDR3 has 17 amino acids. The CDR3 DNA is TGCGCCAGCAGCCATAGTAACCGGGGTGCTCGGATCGGGGAGCTGTTTTTT. It specifies CASSHSNRGARIGELFF.

The V gene is TRBV24-1, the J gene TRBJ2-1, with D possibly matching TRBD1 (6 bases). The CDR3 length is 16 residues. Per the germline V gene, CDR1 is KGHDR and CDR2 is SFDVKD. Trimming took 4 bases from V and 3 from J, leaving 15 bases between them. For the CDR3, the DNA is TGTGCCACCAGTGACCCCGGGACACAGGACTACAATGAGCAGTTCTTC. Amino acid sequence: CATSDPGTQDYNEQFF.

In this sample, this clonotype turned up a few times. The genes are TRBV28 and TRBJ2-7, with D perhaps matching TRBD1 (5 bases). Trimming pared 7 bases from V and 0 bases from J, leaving 16 bases between. The CDR3 is made up of 15 amino acids. The V gene's germline CDR1 is MDHEN and CDR2 SYDVKM. In DNA, the CDR3 is TGTGCCAGCACCATCCAGGGCCTGAGCTCCTACGAGCAGTACTTC. Protein product: CASTIQGLSSYEQYF. The full variable domain, with the rest looked up from reference TRBV28 and TRBJ2-7, is DVKVTQSSRYLVKRTGEKVFLECVQDMDHENMFWYRQDPGLGLRLIYFSYDVKMKEKGDIPEGYSVSREKKERFSLILESASTNQTSMYLCASTIQGLSSYEQYFGPGTRLTVT.

A few counts support this clonotype. The chain has TRBV7-2 and TRBJ2-1; 10 bases match TRBD2. The V gene's germline CDR1 is SGHTA and CDR2 FQGNSA. The CDR3 spans 16 residues. After removal of 3 bases from V and 8 bases from J, the junction contained 10 bases not matched to a gene. The CDR3 bases are TGTGCCAGCAGCTTTCTTCGGCTAGCGGGAGCCCATGAGCAGTTCTTC. Its protein is CASSFLRLAGAHEQFF. Full variable domain (outside the CDR3, taken from reference TRBV7-2 and TRBJ2-1): GAGVSQSPSNKVTEKGKDVELRCDPISGHTALYWYRQSLGQGLEFLIYFQGNSAPDKSGLPSDRFSAERTGGSVSTLTIQRTQQEDSAVYLCASSFLRLAGAHEQFFGPGTRLTVL.

The chain couples TRBV18 to TRBJ2-3, with a tentative D call TRBD2 (6 bases). Trimming shortened V by 3 bases and J by 7 bases, and 11 bases separated the two germline ends. The length of the CDR3 is 13 residues. Germline V CDR1 and CDR2: KGHSH, LQKENI. CDR3 DNA: TGTGCCAGCTCACCCCCGGGACTTTATACGCAGTATTTT. Translated: CASSPPGLYTQYF. Full variable domain (rest looked up from reference TRBV18 and TRBJ2-3): NAGVMQNPRHLVRRRGQEARLRCSPMKGHSHVYWYRQLPEEGLKFMVYLQKENIIDESGMPKERFSAEFPKEGPSILRIQQVVRGDSAAYFCASSPPGLYTQYFGPGTRLTVL.

This clonotype was picked up a small number of times. This chain uses TRBV3-1 with TRBJ2-1; 13 nucleotides align to TRBD2. Germline V gene lookup returns CDR1 LGHDT and CDR2 YNNKEL (reference sequence). Trimming at V came to 4 bases and at J to 10 bases, leaving 7 bases not matched to a gene. CDR3 length: 15 residues. CDR3 nucleotides: TGTGCCAGCAGCCGTGACGGACTAGCGGGAGCCGAGCAGTTCTTC. Encoded protein: CASSRDGLAGAEQFF.

This clonotype turned up a few times. This rearrangement joins TRBV20-1 to TRBJ2-5; a possible D gene is TRBD2 (5 bases). CDR3 length: 13 amino acids. Trimming removed 4 bases at V and 5 bases at J, with 14 bases between. Germline V gene lookup returns CDR1 DFQATT and CDR2 SNEGSKA (reference sequence). CDR3 protein: CSANRAPGETQYF. The CDR3, as DNA: TGCAGTGCTAACCGGGCCCCGGGGGAGACCCAGTACTTC.

This clonotype has just a few counts. V usage is TRBV10-2 and J usage is TRBJ2-6, with no clear D. There are 11 residues in the CDR3. V lost 4 bases to trimming and J lost 10 bases, with 5 bases between them. Germline CDR1 WSHSY, CDR2 SAAADI. The CDR3 region is CASSGSNVLTF. The CDR3 DNA reads as TGCGCCAGCAGTGGATCGAACGTCCTGACTTTC.

This clonotype was observed a handful of times. The chain combines TRBV29-1 with TRBJ2-3; 8 bases match TRBD1. The CDR3 totals 14 residues. The V gene's germline CDR1 is SQVTM and CDR2 ANQGSEA. Unmatched junction bases numbered 9, after V lost 6 bases and J lost 4 bases. CDR3 sequence (DNA): TGCAGCGTAACCGGACAGGGACTTCCAGATACGCAGTATTTT. Translation: CSVTGQGLPDTQYF.